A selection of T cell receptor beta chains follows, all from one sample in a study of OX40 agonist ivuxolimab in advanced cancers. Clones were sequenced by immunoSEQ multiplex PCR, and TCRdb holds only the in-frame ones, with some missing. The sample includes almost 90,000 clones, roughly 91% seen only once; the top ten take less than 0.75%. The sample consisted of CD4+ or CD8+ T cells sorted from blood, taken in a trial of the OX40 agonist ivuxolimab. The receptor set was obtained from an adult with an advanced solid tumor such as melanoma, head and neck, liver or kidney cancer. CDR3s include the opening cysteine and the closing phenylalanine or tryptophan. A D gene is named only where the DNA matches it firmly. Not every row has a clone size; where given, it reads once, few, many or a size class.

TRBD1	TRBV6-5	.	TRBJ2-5	TGTGCCAGCAGTTACGGGCAGGGGGATTGGGAGACCCAGTACTTC	CASSYGQGDWETQYF
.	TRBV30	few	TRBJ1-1	TGTGCCTGGAGTACCCCGGGGACTGAAGCTTTCTTT	CAWSTPGTEAFF
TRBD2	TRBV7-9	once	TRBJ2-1	TGTGCCAGCAGCAAAAGCGGGAGTCCCTACAATGAGCAGTTCTTC	CASSKSGSPYNEQFF
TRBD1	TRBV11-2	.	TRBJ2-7	TGTGCCAGCAGCTTAGCCAGGGGGAGCTACGAGCAGTACTTC	CASSLARGSYEQYF
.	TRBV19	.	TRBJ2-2	TGTGCCAGTAGTATAGGGACCGCCGGGGAGCTGTTTTTT	CASSIGTAGELFF
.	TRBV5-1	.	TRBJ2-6	TGCGCCAGCAGCGCCACAGTCTCTGGGGCCAACGTCCTGACTTTC	CASSATVSGANVLTF
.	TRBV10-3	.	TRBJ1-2	TGTGCCATCAGTGAACAGAACTATGGCTACACCTTC	CAISEQNYGYTF
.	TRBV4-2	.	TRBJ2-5	TGTGCCAGCAGCCCCCGGGAGCTTCAAGAGACCCAGTACTTC	CASSPRELQETQYF
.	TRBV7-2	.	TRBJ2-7	TGTGCCAGCAGCCCTCCGGGTCGTCAGCCCTACGAGCAGTACTTC	CASSPPGRQPYEQYF
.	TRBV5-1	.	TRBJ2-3	TGCGCCAGCAGCTTGATGGGGGCGCGAGATACGCAGTATTTT	CASSLMGARDTQYF
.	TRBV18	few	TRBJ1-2	TGTGCCAGCTCACCACCTTATGCGGGGGACTATGGCTACACCTTC	CASSPPYAGDYGYTF
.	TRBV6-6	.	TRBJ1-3	TGTGCCAGCAGTTATACAGGGTTGCCTGGAAACACCATATATTTT	CASSYTGLPGNTIYF
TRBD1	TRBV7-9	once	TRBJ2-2	TGTGCCAGCAGTGGGACAGGTAACACCGGGGAGCTGTTTTTT	CASSGTGNTGELFF
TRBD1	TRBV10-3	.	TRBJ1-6	TGTGCCATCAGTGAGTGGGACAGTCCTAATTCACCCCTCCACTTT	CAISEWDSPNSPLHF
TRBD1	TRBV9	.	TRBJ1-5	TGTGCCAGCAGCCCAGGGACAGGGCCTCAGCCCCAGCATTTT	CASSPGTGPQPQHF
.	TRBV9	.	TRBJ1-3	TGTGCCAGCAGCGCCGAGTCAGGGTCTGGAAACACCATATATTTT	CASSAESGSGNTIYF
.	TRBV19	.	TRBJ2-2	TGTGCCAGTACCCCTCAGAGGGGAGGCGGGGAGCTGTTTTTT	CASTPQRGGGELFF
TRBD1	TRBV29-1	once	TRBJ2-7	TGCAGCGGGGGACAGGGGGACTACGAGCAGTACTTC	CSGGQGDYEQYF
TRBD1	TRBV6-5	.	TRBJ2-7	TGTGCCAGCAGGCCGGGACAGGGGTACGAGCAGTACTTC	CASRPGQGYEQYF
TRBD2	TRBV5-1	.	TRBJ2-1	TGCGCCAGCAGCTTCGGTAGCGGGAGTGGCGCCTACAATGAGCAGTTCTTC	CASSFGSGSGAYNEQFF
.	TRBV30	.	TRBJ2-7	TGTGCCTGGAGTCGGGGCGAGCAGTACTTC	CAWSRGEQYF
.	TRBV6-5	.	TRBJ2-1	TGTGCCAGCAGAACCGGGACCAAGCTGTTGAATGAGCAGTTCTTC	CASRTGTKLLNEQFF
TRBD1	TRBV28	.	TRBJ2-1	TGTGCCAGCAGTTTCCGCCATTCCTATGGGACAGGGCGTATCAATGAGCAGTTCTTC	CASSFRHSYGTGRINEQFF
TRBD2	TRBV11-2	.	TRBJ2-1	TGTGCCAGCAGCTCGACTACTAGCGGTTCCCTGGGCCTTAATGAGCAGTTCTTC	CASSSTTSGSLGLNEQFF
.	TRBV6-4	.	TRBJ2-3	TGTGCCAGCAGTGTTGGATTCTCCTCAGATACGCAGTATTTT	CASSVGFSSDTQYF